This TCR beta chain came from a study of T cells after yellow fever vaccination (dated 2019 in TCRdb). Describing the broader study: The SMART-Seq v4 Ultra Low Input RNA kit was used to prepare libraries from fractions with low cell numbers. Two healthy male donors made up the cohort, one aged 18 to 30 years and the other aged 30 to 40 years. Bulk PBMC replicates and cell subsets were isolated from blood drawn at multiple timepoints before and after both primary and secondary immunization. Bulk TCR alpha and beta repertoires were sequenced longitudinally to track T-cell clones before and after primary and booster YFV17D yellow fever vaccination. What the study reported, not specific to this receptor: Because the study included only a couple of donors, the extent to which the findings can be generalized is limited. After the booster, most clones that had expanded after primary vaccination were detected again (roughly 95% of CD4 and roughly nine tenths of CD8), suggesting broad maintenance of memory. The secondary T-cell response was found to be weaker but faster than the primary response, with a peak reached on day 5 rather than on day 15. A small share of clonotypes was detected in both CD4 and CD8 compartments, with the overlap likely arising from convergent recombination. Because abundant contaminating clonotypes from the bulk population could be contained in FACS-sorted repertoires, computational filtering was required.

This clonotype was recorded many times. The clone's antigen remains unknown. The input lacks base qualities; no much larger clone sits a single base away. The germline V end is reduced by 6 bases and the J end by 8 bases; junction bases left unmatched: 9. Inclusive of the bounding cysteine and phenylalanine, the CDR3 is 14 residues long. Only CDR3 DNA remains: 42 bases, in frame from the first base. The germline V gene (reference sequence) gives CDR1 as LNHDA and CDR2 as SQIVND. The treatment or condition label corresponds to: live attenuated yellow fever vaccine strain. Two biological replicates of bulk PBMCs were collected at each blood-draw timepoint. PBMCs were isolated from peripheral blood using a standard Ficoll-Paque protocol. RNA was extracted with TriZol from bulk PBMCs, CD4 and CD8 fractions, and dextramer-positive and dextramer-negative fractions. Synthesis of TCR cDNA relied on 5'RACE template switching, a step that introduced a universal primer site along with unique molecular identifiers. cDNA synthesis was primed from both the TCR alpha and TCR beta constant segments. Libraries were amplified in two PCR steps, with sample barcodes and sequencing adapters added in the second step. Libraries were sequenced on Illumina HiSeq 2500 (2x100 bp) or NovaSeq (2x150 bp). In the source study's methods: MIGEC was used to demultiplex reads and collapse the reads into UMI consensus sequences, and MiXCR was used for V(D)J alignment. Clonotypes responding to the vaccine were identified with edgeR on replicate PBMC samples, with the criteria of FDR below 0.01 and a log2 fold change above 5 up to day 15. Each bulk clonotype was labeled CD4 or CD8 based on which sequenced repertoire, CD4 or CD8, contained the clonotype at higher abundance. TCRdb's own reprocessing of the public reads used fastp at Q25 and MiXCR and kept productive beta chains. Entries that share a CDR3 protein sequence are merged under the most common genes and DNA. V and J calls and clone size were set by TCRdb, not the authors. The table for this sample lists around 400,000 distinct CDR3 sequences; more than 9% of them were counted only once. The ten top clones hold 15% to 20% of the sample.

The chain links TRBV19 with TRBJ2-1, with 8 central nucleotides matching TRBD2. The material was PBMCs, obtained on the day of the first yellow fever vaccination. The receptor was isolated from a young man who received the YFV17D yellow fever vaccine. CDR3 region: CASSQGLGPHEQFF. In nucleotide form, the sequence is TGTGCCAGTAGCCAGGGACTAGGCCCACATGAGCAGTTCTTC. With all but the CDR3 taken from the reference TRBV19 and TRBJ2-1 genes, the full variable domain is: DGGITQSPKYLFRKEGQNVTLSCEQNLNHDAMYWYRQDPGQGLRLIYYSQIVNDFQKGDIAEGYSVSREKKESFPLTVTSAQKNPTAFYLCASSQGLGPHEQFFGPGTRLTVL.